This entry lists 7 T cell receptor beta chains sequenced from one sample in a study of T cell responses to AZD1222 COVID-19 vaccine (TCRdb year 2021). This specimen's time point label, interpreted: baseline before first vaccination. The library was generated by the immunoSEQ multiplex PCR assay. TCRdb's version of the immuneACCESS table is confined to in-frame rearrangements and falls short of the full clone set. An unresolved V gene accounts for under half of the shortfall where checked; the remainder is of unknown origin. Within this sample are around 110,000 clones, with about 86% of them counted one time only. The ten most abundant clones make up about 10% of the sample. The material was peripheral blood, obtained on day 0 of AZD1222 vaccination. These receptors originate from an adult in good health.

The chain carries TRBV18 and TRBJ2-7; D may match TRBD1 or TRBD2 (5 bases each). CDR1 and CDR2 (germline): KGHSH, LQKENI. This CDR3 has 13 residues. The V gene lost 6 bases and the J gene lost 5 bases, with 14 bases spanning the gap. The chain's CDR3 is CASSPGLGDEQYF. The CDR3 nucleotides read TGTGCCAGCTCTCCCGGACTGGGGGACGAGCAGTACTTC.

The rearrangement joins TRBV27 to TRBJ2-7, with no clear D. Germline CDR1 is MNHEY and CDR2 is SMNVEV (reference sequence). Trimming shortened V by 5 bases and J by 1 base, and 3 bases separated the two germline ends. The CDR3 length is 11 residues. The CDR3 DNA reads as TGTGCCAGCAGTACATCCTACGAGCAGTACTTC. It yields the protein CASSTSYEQYF.

This chain uses TRBV7-2 with TRBJ1-5; a weak D match, TRBD1 (5 bases). The germline V and J ends were trimmed by 4 bases and 3 bases, with 10 bases remaining between them. The CDR3 covers 14 residues. CDR1 and CDR2 (germline): SGHTA, FQGNSA. The CDR3 loop reads CASSSQGINQPQHF. In DNA, the CDR3 is TGTGCCAGCAGCTCGCAGGGTATCAATCAGCCCCAGCATTTT.

CDR3 bases: TGTGCCAGCAGTTACGAAGAGACCCAGTACTTC. The encoded protein is CASSYEETQYF. V gene TRBV6-2 or TRBV6-3 combines with J gene TRBJ2-5; D is unresolved. The CDR3 is 11 amino acids. Between the trimmed V and J ends, which lost 2 bases and 3 bases, there was a span of 1 base. Germline CDR1 MNHEY, CDR2 SVGEGT.

This rearrangement joins TRBV4-1 to TRBJ2-1; 10 bases are shared with TRBD2. CDR1 and CDR2 (germline): MGHRA, YSYEKL. With 0 bases clipped from V and 4 bases from J, the junction kept 9 bases outside the gene matches. The length of the CDR3 is 18 residues. The CDR3 nucleotides are TGCGCCAGCAGCCAAGATCCTCGGGCTAGCGGGAGATACAATGAGCAGTTCTTC. It is translated as CASSQDPRASGRYNEQFF.

In its sample, this clone was seen a few times. V is TRBV25-1 and J is TRBJ1-6; no firm D call. V was clipped by 3 bases and J by 0 bases, with 9 bases between them. The CDR3 sequence is 16 residues long. The germline V gene encodes CDR1 MGHDK and CDR2 SYGVNS. The CDR3 DNA follows: TGTGCCAGCAGTGACGGCAGGTCCTCCTATAATTCACCCCTCCACTTT. Its translation: CASSDGRSSYNSPLHF.

The gene calls are TRBV19 and TRBJ2-3; 7 nucleotides line up with TRBD1. Germline CDR1 reads LNHDA; CDR2 reads SQIVND (reference sequence). The CDR3 is made up of 12 amino acids. V lost 8 bases and J lost 9; bases outside the gene matches: 8. In DNA form, the CDR3 reads TGTGCCAGTGAGGACAGGTTATTGACGCAGTATTTT. Translation: CASEDRLLTQYF.